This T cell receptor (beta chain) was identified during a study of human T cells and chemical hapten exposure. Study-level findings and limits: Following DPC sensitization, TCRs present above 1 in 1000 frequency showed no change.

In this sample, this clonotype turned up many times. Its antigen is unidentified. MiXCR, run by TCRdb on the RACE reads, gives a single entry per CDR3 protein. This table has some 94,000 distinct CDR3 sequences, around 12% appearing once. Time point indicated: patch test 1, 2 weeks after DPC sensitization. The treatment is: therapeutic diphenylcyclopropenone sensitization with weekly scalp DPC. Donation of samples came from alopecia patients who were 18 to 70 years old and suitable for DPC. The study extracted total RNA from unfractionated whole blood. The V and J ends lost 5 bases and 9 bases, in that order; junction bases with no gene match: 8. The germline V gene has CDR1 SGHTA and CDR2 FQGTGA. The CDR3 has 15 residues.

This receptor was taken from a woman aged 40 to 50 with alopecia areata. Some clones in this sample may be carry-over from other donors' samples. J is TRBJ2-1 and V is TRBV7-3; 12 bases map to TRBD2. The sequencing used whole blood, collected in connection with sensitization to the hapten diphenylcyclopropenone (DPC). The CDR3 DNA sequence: TGTGCCAGCAGCCCGACTAGCGGGAGATTGGGTGAGCAGTTCTTC. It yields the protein CASSPTSGRLGEQFF.